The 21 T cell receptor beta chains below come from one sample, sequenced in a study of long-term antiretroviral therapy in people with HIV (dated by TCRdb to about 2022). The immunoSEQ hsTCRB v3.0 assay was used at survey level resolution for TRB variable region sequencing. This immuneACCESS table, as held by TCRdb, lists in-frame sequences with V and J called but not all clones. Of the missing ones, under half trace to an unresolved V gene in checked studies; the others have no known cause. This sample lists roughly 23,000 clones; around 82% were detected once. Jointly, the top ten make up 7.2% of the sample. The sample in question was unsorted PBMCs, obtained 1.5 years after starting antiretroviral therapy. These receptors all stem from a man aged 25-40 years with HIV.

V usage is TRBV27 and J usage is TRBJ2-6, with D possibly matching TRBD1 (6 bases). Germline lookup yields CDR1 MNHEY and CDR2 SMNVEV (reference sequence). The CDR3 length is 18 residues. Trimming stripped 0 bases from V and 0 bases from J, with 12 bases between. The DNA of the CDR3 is TGTGCCAGCAGTTTATCGTTGGGGGCAGGCTCTGGGGCCAACGTCCTGACTTTC. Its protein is CASSLSLGAGSGANVLTF. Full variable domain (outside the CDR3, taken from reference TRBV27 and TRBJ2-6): EAQVTQNPRYLITVTGKKLTVTCSQNMNHEYMSWYRQDPGLGLRQIYYSMNVEVTDKGDVPEGYKVSRKEKRNFPLILESPSPNQTSLYFCASSLSLGAGSGANVLTFGAGSRLTVL.

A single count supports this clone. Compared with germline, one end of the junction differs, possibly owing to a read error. DNA for the CDR3: TGTGCCGGCAGGGGGCACCTCATACAACTCCCCCAAGAGACCCAGTACTTC. Protein sequence: CAGRGHLIQLPQETQYF. V usage is TRBV14 and J usage is TRBJ2-5, with 8 bases identical to TRBD1. CDR3 length: 17 amino acids. Germline CDR1 is SGHDN and CDR2 is FVKESK. Filled out from reference TRBV14 and TRBJ2-5, the complete variable domain reads EAGVTQFPSHSVIEKGQTVTLRCDPISGHDNLYWYRRVMGKEIKFLLHFVKESKQDESGMPNNRFLAERTGGTYSTLKVQPAELEDSGVYFCAGRGHLIQLPQETQYFGPGTRLLVL.

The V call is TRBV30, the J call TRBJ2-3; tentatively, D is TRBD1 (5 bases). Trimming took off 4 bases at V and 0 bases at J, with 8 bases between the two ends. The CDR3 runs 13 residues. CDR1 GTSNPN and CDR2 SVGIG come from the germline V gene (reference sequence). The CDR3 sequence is CAWNPGSTDTQYF. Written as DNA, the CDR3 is TGTGCCTGGAATCCAGGGAGCACAGATACGCAGTATTTT.

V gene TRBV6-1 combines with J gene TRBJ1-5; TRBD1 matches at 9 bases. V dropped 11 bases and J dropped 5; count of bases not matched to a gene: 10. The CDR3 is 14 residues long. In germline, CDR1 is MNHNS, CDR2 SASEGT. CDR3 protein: CASGRDRVDQPQHF. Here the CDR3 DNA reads TGTGCCTCAGGGCGGGACAGGGTCGATCAGCCCCAGCATTTT.

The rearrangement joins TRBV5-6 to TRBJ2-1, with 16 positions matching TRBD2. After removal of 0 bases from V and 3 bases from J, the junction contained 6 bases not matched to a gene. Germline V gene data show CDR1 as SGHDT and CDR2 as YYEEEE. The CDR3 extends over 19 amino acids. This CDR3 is CASSLEGLAGGASYNEQFF. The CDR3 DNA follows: TGTGCCAGCAGCTTGGAGGGACTAGCGGGAGGGGCGAGCTACAATGAGCAGTTCTTC.

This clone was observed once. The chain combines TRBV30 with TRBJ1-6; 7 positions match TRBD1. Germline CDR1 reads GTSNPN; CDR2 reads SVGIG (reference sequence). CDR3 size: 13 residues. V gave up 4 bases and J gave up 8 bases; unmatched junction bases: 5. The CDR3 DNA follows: TGTGCCTGGAACGACAGGGTAGATTCACCCCTCCACTTT. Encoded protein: CAWNDRVDSPLHF.

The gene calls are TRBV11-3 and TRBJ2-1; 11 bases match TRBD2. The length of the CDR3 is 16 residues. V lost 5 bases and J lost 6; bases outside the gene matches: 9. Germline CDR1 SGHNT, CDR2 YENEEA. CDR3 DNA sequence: TGTGCCAGCAGCCGCTCAAAGACTAGCGGGATCAATGAGCAGTTCTTC. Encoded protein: CASSRSKTSGINEQFF.

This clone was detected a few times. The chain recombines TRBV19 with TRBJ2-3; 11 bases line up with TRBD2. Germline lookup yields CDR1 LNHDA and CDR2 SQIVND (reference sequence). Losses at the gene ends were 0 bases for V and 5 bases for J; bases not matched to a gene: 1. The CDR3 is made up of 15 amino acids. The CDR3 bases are TGTGCCAGTAGTATAGATGGACTAGCGGGAGATACGCAGTATTTT. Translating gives CASSIDGLAGDTQYF.

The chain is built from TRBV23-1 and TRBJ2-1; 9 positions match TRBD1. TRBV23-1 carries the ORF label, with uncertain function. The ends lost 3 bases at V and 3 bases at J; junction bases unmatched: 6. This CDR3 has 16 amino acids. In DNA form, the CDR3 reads TGCGCCAGCAGTCATCCCGGGACAGGGAACTACAATGAGCAGTTCTTC. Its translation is CASSHPGTGNYNEQFF.

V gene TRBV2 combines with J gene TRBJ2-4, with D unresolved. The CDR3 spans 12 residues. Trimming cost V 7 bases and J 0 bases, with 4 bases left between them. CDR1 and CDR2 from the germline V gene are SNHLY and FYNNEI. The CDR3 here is CASTLAKNIQYF. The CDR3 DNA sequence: TGTGCCAGCACCTTAGCCAAAAACATTCAGTACTTC. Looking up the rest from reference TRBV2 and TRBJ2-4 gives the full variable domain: EPEVTQTPSHQVTQMGQEVILRCVPISNHLYFYWYRQILGQKVEFLVSFYNNEISEKSEIFDDQFSVERPDGSNFTLKIRSTKLEDSAMYFCASTLAKNIQYFGAGTRLSVL.

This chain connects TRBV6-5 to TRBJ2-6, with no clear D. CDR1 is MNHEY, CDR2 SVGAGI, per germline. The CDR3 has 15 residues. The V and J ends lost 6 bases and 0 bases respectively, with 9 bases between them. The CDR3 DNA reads TGTGCCAGCAGGTCCCTGGGCTCTGGGGCCAACGTCCTGACTTTC. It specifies CASRSLGSGANVLTF.

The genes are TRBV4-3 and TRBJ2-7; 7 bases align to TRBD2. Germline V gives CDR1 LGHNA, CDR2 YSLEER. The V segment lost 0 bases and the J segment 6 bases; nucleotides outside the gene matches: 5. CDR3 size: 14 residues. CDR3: CASSQEGAGVEQYF. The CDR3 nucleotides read TGCGCCAGCAGCCAAGAAGGGGCGGGGGTCGAGCAGTACTTC.

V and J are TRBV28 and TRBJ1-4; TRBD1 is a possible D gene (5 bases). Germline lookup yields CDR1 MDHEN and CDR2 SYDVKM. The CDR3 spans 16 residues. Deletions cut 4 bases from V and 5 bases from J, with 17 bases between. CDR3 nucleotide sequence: TGTGCCAGCAGTTCCCCTGGGGTTAGGGGAAATGAAAAACTGTTTTTT. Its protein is CASSSPGVRGNEKLFF.

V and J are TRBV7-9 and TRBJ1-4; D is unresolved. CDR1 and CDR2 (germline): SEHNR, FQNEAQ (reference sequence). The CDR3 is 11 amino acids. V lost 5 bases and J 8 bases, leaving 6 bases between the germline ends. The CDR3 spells CASSKTEKLFF. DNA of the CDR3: TGTGCCAGCAGCAAAACCGAAAAACTGTTTTTT.

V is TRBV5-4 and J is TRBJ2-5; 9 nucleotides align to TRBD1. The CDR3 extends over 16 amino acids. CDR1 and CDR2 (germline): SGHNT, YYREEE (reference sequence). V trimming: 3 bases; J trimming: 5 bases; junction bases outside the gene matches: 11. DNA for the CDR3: TGTGCCAGCAGCTCTTGGACCCAGACAGGGGGGGAGACCCAGTACTTC. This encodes CASSSWTQTGGETQYF.

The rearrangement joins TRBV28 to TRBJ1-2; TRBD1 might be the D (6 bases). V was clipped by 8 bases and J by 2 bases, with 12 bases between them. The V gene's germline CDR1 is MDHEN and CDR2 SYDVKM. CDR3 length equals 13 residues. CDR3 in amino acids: CASGTTGNYGYTF. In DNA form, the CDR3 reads TGTGCCAGCGGAACCACAGGGAACTATGGCTACACCTTC.

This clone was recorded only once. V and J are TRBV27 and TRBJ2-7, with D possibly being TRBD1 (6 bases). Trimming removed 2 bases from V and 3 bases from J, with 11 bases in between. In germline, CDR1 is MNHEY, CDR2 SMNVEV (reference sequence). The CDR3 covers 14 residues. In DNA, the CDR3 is TGTGCCAGCAGTTTAAACAGGGATCACTACGAGCAGTACTTC. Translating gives CASSLNRDHYEQYF.

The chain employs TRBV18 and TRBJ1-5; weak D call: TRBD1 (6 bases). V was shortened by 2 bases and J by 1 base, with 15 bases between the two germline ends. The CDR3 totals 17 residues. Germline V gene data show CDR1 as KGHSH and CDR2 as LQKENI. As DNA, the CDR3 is TGTGCCAGCTCACCAGCCAGTATAGGGGGAAGCAATCAGCCCCAGCATTTT. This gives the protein CASSPASIGGSNQPQHF.

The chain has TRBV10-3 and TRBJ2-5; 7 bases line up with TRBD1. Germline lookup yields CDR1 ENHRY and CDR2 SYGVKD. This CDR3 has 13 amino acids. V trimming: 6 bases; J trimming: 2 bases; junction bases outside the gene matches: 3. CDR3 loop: CAIRGTEQETQYF. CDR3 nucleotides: TGTGCCATCAGGGGGACAGAGCAAGAGACCCAGTACTTC.

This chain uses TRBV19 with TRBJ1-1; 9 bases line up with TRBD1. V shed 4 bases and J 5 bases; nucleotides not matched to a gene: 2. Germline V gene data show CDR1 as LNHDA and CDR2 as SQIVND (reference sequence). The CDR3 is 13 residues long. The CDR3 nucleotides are TGTGCCAGTAGTAGGGACAGGGAGACTGAAGCTTTCTTT. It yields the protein CASSRDRETEAFF.

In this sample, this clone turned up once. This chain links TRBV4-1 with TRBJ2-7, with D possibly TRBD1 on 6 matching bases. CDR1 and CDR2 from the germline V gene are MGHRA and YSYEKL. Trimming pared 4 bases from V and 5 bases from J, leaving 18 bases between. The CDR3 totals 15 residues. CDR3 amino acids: CASSLGADQGHEQYF. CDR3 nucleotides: TGCGCCAGCAGCCTGGGGGCAGACCAAGGACACGAGCAGTACTTC.